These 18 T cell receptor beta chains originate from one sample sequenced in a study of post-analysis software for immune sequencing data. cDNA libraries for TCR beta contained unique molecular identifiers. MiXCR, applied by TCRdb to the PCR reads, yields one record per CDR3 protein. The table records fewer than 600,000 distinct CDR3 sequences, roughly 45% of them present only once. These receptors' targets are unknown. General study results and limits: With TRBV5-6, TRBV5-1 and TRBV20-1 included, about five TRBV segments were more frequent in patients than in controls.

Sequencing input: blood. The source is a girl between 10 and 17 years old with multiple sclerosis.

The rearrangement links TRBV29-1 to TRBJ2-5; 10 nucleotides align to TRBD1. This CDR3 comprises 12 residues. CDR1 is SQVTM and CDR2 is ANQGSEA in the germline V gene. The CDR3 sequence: CSALDRGREQYF. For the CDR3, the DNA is TGCAGTGCATTGGACAGGGGGAGGGAGCAGTACTTC.

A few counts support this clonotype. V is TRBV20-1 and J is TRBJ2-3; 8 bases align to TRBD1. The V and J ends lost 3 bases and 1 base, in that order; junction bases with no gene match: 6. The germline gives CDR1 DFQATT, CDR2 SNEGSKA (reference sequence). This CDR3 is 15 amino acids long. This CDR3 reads CSASDWGQGTDTQYF. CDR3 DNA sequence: TGCAGTGCTAGCGATTGGGGACAGGGCACAGATACGCAGTATTTT.

CDR3 in amino acids: CASSPLAGGNQPQHF. The CDR3 DNA is TGTGCCAGCTCACCGTTGGCAGGGGGCAATCAGCCCCAGCATTTT. The chain employs TRBV18 and TRBJ1-5; the D gene is possibly TRBD1 (6 bases). CDR1 KGHSH and CDR2 LQKENI come from the germline V gene. The V end was cut by 3 bases, the J end by 2 bases, with 11 bases between. The CDR3 loop spans 15 amino acids.

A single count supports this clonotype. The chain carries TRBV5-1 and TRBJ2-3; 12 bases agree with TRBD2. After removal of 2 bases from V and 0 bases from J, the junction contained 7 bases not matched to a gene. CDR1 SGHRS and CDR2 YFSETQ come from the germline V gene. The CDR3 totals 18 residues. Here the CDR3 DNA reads TGCGCCAGCAGCTTACGGACTAGCGGGACCTATAGCACAGATACGCAGTATTTT. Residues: CASSLRTSGTYSTDTQYF. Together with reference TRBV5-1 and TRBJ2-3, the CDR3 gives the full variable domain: KAGVTQTPRYLIKTRGQQVTLSCSPISGHRSVSWYQQTPGQGLQFLFEYFSETQRNKGNFPGRFSGRQFSNSRSEMNVSTLELGDSALYLCASSLRTSGTYSTDTQYFGPGTRLTVL.

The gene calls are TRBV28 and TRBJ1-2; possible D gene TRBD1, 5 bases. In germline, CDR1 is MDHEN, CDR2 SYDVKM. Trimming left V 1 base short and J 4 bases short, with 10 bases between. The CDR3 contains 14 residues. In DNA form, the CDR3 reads TGTGCCAGCAGTTTATTAGGGACGGCCTATGGCTACACCTTC. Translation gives CASSLLGTAYGYTF.

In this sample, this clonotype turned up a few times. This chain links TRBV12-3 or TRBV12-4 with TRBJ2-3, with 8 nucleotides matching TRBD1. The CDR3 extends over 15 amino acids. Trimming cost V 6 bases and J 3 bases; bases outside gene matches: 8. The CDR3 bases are TGTGCCAGCAGCTATACAGGGGGGAGTACAGATACGCAGTATTTT. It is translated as CASSYTGGSTDTQYF.

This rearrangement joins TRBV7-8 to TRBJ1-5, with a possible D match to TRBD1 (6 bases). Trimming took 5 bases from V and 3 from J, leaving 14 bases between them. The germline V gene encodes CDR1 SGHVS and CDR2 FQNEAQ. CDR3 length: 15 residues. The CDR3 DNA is TGTGCCAGCAGCCTCCCCGGGACATTCAATCAGCCCCAGCATTTT. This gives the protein CASSLPGTFNQPQHF.

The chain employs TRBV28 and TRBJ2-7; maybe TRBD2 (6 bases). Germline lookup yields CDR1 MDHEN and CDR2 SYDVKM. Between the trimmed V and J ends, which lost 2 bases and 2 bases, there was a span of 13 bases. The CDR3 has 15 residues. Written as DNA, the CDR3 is TGTGCCAGCAGTTTAGGGACTGCCCAAGCCTACGAGCAGTACTTC. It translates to CASSLGTAQAYEQYF.

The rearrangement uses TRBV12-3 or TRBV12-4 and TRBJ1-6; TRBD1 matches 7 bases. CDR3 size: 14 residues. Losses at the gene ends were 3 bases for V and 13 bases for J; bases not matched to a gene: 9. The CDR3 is CASSFAGQLAPLHF. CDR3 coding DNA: TGTGCCAGCAGTTTTGCGGGACAGTTGGCGCCCCTCCACTTT.

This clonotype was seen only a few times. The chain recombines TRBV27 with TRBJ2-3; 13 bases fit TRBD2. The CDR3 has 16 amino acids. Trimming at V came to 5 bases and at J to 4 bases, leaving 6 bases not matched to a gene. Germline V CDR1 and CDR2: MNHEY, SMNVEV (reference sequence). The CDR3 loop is CASSRTSGRMPDTQYF. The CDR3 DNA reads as TGTGCCAGCAGTAGGACTAGCGGGAGAATGCCAGATACGCAGTATTTT.

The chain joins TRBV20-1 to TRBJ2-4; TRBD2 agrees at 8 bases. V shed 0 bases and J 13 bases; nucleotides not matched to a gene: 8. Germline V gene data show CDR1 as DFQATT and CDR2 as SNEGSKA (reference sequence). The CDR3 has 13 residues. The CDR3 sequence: CSAREAGDGGQYF. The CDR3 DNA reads TGCAGTGCTAGAGAAGCGGGAGATGGCGGGCAGTACTTC.

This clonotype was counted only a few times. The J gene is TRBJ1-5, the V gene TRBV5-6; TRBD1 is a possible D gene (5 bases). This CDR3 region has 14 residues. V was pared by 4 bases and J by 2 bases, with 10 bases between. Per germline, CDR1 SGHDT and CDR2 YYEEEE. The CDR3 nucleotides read TGTGCCAGCAGCCGCCGACAGCGCAATCAGCCCCAGCATTTT. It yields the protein CASSRRQRNQPQHF.

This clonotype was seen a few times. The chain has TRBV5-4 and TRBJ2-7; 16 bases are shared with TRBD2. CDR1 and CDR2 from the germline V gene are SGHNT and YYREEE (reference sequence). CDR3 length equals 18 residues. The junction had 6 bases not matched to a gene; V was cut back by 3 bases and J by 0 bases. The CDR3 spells CASSSGLAGGPSSYEQYF. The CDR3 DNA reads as TGTGCCAGCAGCTCGGGACTAGCGGGAGGGCCTAGCTCCTACGAGCAGTACTTC.

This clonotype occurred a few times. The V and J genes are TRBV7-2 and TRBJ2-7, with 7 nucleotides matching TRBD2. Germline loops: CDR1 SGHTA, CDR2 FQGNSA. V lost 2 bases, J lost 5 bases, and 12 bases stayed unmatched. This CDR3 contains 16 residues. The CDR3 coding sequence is TGTGCCAGCAGCTTACGGTTAGGAGGGCGGGAGCACGAGCAGTACTTC. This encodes CASSLRLGGREHEQYF.

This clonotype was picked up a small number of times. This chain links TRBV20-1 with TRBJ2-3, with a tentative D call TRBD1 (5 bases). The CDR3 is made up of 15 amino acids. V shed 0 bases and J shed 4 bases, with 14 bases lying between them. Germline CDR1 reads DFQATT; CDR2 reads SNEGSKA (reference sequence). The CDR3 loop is CSAREQGIRADTQYF. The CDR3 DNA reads TGCAGTGCTAGAGAGCAGGGAATTCGCGCAGATACGCAGTATTTT.

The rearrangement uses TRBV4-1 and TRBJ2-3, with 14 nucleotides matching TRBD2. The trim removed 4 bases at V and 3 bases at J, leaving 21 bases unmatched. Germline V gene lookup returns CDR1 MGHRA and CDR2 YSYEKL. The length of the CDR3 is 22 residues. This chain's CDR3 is CASSPPGSGQGTSGSLTDTQYF. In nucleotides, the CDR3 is TGCGCCAGCAGCCCACCCGGGAGCGGACAGGGGACTAGCGGGAGCCTGACAGATACGCAGTATTTT.

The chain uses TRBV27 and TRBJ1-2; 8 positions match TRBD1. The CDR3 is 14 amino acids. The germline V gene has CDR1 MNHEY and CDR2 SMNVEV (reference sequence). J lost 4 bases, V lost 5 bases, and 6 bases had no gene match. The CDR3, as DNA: TGTGCCAGCAGTGTCTCCGGGACAGGCTATGGCTACACCTTC. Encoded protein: CASSVSGTGYGYTF.

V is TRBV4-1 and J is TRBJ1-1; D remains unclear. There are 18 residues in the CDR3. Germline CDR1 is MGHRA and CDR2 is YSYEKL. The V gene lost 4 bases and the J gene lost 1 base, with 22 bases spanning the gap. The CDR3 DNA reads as TGCGCCAGCAGCCTCGCACCTTTAACTATAGGTGGGAACACTGAAGCTTTCTTT. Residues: CASSLAPLTIGGNTEAFF.